This T cell receptor beta chain derives from a study of blood T cells in healthy people across ages. Study results and limitations: Whereas aged donors had fewer naive CD4+ cells, long-lived donors had more of them and higher diversity. It was found that TCR beta diversity correlated strongly with the percentage of naive T cells.

The CDR3 runs to 15 residues. Germline loops: CDR1 MNHNY, CDR2 SVGAGI (reference sequence). Trimming removed 2 bases from V and 6 bases from J, with 16 bases in between. About this clonotype itself: The antigen is unknown.

For the second PCR, which ran for 7 to 11 cycles, a sample-barcoded 5' primer and a J-beta primer mix were used. TCRdb reprocessed the 5' RACE reads via MiXCR and lists one record per CDR3 protein. The data hold approximately 900,000 distinct CDR3 sequences, with 40% to 60% observed a single time. The clonotype originates from a man aged 25-45 years in good health. This chain connects TRBV6-6 to TRBJ1-2; TRBD1 is a possible D gene (5 bases). Material for sequencing was blood. CDR3 residues: CASSYILGARDGYTF. CDR3 nucleotides: TGTGCCAGCAGTTACATTTTAGGGGCCAGAGATGGCTACACCTTC.